The rows below give T cell receptor beta chains drawn from one sample of a study of cytomegalovirus exposure and HLA in healthy donors. Profiled with immunoSEQ multiplex PCR; TCRdb holds only in-frame clones, not every one. This table holds about 200,000 clones, 9.5% to 15% found once. The sequencing input was PBMCs. The source is a man aged 45-65 years in good health and CMV-seropositive. The CDR3 runs from the conserved cysteine through the conserved F or W. The order of the fields is J gene, V gene, CDR3 protein.

j_call: TRBJ1-4; v_call: TRBV9; cdr3_aa: CASSVLAQGNEKLFF
j_call: TRBJ1-5; v_call: TRBV9; cdr3_aa: CASSVNGGLGQPQHF
j_call: TRBJ2-5; v_call: TRBV7-8; cdr3_aa: CASSFGPLETQYF
j_call: TRBJ1-2; v_call: TRBV27; cdr3_aa: CASSRGGQGANGYTF
j_call: TRBJ2-2; v_call: TRBV4-3; cdr3_aa: CASSQLAGFTGELFF
j_call: TRBJ2-3; v_call: TRBV28; cdr3_aa: CASSPPSGIDTQYF
j_call: TRBJ1-4; v_call: TRBV2; cdr3_aa: CASRDRPNEKLFF
j_call: TRBJ1-6; v_call: TRBV9; cdr3_aa: CASSTRTGNNSPLHF
j_call: TRBJ2-5; v_call: TRBV6-1; cdr3_aa: CASSGGVGRETQYF
j_call: TRBJ1-1; v_call: TRBV6-6; cdr3_aa: CASNHGGRAEAFF
j_call: TRBJ2-3; v_call: TRBV20-1; cdr3_aa: CSAVPRDTQYF
j_call: TRBJ2-7; v_call: TRBV5-8; cdr3_aa: CASRLPGTAYEQYF
j_call: TRBJ2-5; v_call: TRBV11-3; cdr3_aa: CASSPGQGLIERRETQYF
j_call: TRBJ1-3; v_call: TRBV29-1; cdr3_aa: CSGDFGNTIYF
j_call: TRBJ2-7; v_call: TRBV7-9; cdr3_aa: CASSLGAGGSYEQYF
j_call: TRBJ1-5; v_call: TRBV5-8; cdr3_aa: CASSPGETNQPQHF
j_call: TRBJ2-2; v_call: TRBV5-1; cdr3_aa: CASSSRTGEPGELFF
j_call: TRBJ1-1; v_call: TRBV15; cdr3_aa: CATSPLGGAGAFF
j_call: TRBJ2-3; v_call: TRBV28; cdr3_aa: CASSLLSDTQYF
j_call: TRBJ1-1; v_call: TRBV19; cdr3_aa: CASTTGVVNTEAFF
j_call: TRBJ2-1; v_call: TRBV2; cdr3_aa: CASSESDSPSYNEQFF
j_call: TRBJ1-6; v_call: TRBV2; cdr3_aa: CATARQGNSPLHF
j_call: TRBJ2-5; v_call: TRBV7-9; cdr3_aa: CASRQGQGQETQYF
j_call: TRBJ1-1; v_call: TRBV7-3; cdr3_aa: CASSFRAETEAFF
j_call: TRBJ2-7; v_call: TRBV27; cdr3_aa: CASSFQGPRSYEQYF
j_call: TRBJ2-1; v_call: TRBV11-3; cdr3_aa: CASSLGQYNEQFF
j_call: TRBJ2-1; v_call: TRBV19; cdr3_aa: CASSILTSGGAHEQFF
j_call: TRBJ1-1; v_call: TRBV9; cdr3_aa: CASSSQGQLNTEAFF
j_call: TRBJ1-3; v_call: TRBV18; cdr3_aa: CASSPPDRVSGNTIYF
j_call: TRBJ2-7; v_call: TRBV5-4; cdr3_aa: CASSLGQGAWYEQYF
j_call: TRBJ2-2; v_call: TRBV28; cdr3_aa: CASSPQVLRTGELFF
j_call: TRBJ2-1; v_call: TRBV5-1; cdr3_aa: CASSLGTSGNEQFF
j_call: TRBJ2-3; v_call: TRBV5-4; cdr3_aa: CASSSVQGHSTDTQYF
j_call: TRBJ2-3; v_call: TRBV6-6; cdr3_aa: CASSSGGAHTDTQYF
j_call: TRBJ2-2; v_call: TRBV18; cdr3_aa: CASSLQGISTGELFF